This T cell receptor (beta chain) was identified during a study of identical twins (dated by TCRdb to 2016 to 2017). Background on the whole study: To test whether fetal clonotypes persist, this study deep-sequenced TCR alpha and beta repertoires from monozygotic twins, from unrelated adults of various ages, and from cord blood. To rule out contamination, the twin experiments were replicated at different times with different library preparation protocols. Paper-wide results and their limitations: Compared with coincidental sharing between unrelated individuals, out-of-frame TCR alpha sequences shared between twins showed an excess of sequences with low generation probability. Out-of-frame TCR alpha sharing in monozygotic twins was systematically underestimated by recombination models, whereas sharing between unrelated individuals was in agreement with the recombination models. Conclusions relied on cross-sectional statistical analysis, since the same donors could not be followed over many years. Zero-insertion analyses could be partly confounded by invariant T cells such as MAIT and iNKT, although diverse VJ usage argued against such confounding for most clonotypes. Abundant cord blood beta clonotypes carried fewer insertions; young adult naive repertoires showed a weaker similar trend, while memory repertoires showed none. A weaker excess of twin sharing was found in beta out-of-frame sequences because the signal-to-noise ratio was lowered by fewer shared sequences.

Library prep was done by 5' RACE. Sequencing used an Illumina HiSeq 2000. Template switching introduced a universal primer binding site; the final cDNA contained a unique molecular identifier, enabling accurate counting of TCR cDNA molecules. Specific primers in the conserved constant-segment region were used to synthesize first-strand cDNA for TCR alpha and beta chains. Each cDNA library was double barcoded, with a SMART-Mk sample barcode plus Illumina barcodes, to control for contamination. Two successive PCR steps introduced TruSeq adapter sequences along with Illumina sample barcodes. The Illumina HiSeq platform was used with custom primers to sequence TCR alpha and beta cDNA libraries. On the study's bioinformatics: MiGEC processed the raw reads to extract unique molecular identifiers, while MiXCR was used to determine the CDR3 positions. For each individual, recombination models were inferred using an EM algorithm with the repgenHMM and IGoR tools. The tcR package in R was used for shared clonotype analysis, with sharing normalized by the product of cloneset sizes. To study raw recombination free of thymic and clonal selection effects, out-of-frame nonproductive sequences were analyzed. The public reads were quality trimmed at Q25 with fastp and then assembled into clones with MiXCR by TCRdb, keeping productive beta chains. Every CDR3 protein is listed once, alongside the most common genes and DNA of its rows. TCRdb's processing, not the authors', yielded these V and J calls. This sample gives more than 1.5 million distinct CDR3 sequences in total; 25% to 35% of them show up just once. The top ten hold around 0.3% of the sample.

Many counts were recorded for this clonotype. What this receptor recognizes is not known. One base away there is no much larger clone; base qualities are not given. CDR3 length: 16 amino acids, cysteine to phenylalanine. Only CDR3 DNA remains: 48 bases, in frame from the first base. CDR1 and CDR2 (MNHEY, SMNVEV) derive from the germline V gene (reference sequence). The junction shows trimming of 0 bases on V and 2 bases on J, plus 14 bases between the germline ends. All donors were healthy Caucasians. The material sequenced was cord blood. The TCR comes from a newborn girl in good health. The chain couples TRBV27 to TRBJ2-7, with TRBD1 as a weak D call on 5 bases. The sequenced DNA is TGTGCCAGCAGTTTATCGTTGGCAGGGCAAACCTACGAGCAGTACTTC. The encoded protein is CASSLSLAGQTYEQYF.